This entry features one T cell receptor beta chain sequence. The sample originates from a study of T cell repertoires in cytomegalovirus infection. TCRdb redid the calling of the reads with MiXCR, one entry per CDR3 protein. The repertoire holds roughly 230,000 distinct CDR3 sequences, with roughly an eighth as singletons. The CDR3 runs 15 residues. Germline V lookup: CDR1 SNHLY, CDR2 FYNNEI. Trimming removed 2 bases from V and 8 bases from J, with 15 bases in between. This TCR derives from a human donor in good health (CMV status not recorded). Some clones in this sample may be carry-over from other donors' samples. Sequenced: PBMCs. The chain employs TRBV2 and TRBJ1-4, with D possibly matching TRBD1 (6 bases). The CDR3 spells CASSERGRGREKLFF. CDR3 DNA: TGTGCCAGCAGTGAAAGGGGCAGGGGAAGAGAAAAACTGTTTTTT.